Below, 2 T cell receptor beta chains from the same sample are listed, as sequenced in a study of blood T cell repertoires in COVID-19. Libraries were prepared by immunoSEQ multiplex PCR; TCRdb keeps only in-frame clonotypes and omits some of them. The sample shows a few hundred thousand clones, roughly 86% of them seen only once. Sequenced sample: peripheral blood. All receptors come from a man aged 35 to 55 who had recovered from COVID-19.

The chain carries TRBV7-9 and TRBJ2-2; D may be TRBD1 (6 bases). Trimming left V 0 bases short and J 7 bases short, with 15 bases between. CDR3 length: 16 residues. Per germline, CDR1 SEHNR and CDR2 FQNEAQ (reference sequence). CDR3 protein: CASSLALGAQSGELFF. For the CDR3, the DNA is TGTGCCAGCAGCTTAGCGTTGGGGGCGCAGAGCGGGGAGCTGTTTTTT.

In nucleotides, the CDR3 is TGTGCCAGCAGCCCCTATTTAGTAGCGATAGATACGCAGTATTTT. It encodes CASSPYLVAIDTQYF. This rearrangement joins TRBV11-2 to TRBJ2-3; weak D call: TRBD2 (5 bases). Germline loops: CDR1 SGHAT, CDR2 FQNNGV. V lost 5 bases and J lost 5, with 17 bases in between. The CDR3 runs to 15 residues.